This TCR beta chain was documented in a study of T cells in Graves' hyperthyroidism and ophthalmopathy. This clonotype has a count of ten or more. RNA transcripts yielded amplified TCR beta CDR3 regions. The primer set for the first-round RT-PCR of the TCR CDR3 was HTBI. Via MiXCR, TCRdb re-called the multiplex PCR reads, giving one row per CDR3 protein. The data show fewer than 300,000 distinct CDR3 sequences, 12% to 15% seen once. CDR3 length: 10 amino acids. Germline V gives CDR1 GTSNPN, CDR2 SVGIG (reference sequence). The ends were cut back, 2 bases at V and 5 bases at J, with 3 bases in the middle.

The source is a woman between 50 and 59 years old with Graves' hyperthyroidism that later progressed to Graves' ophthalmopathy. Sequences were obtained from blood. The chain links TRBV30 to TRBJ1-1; D uncertain. The DNA for the CDR3 is TGTGCCTGGAGTAGGACTGAAGCTTTCTTT. This translates into CAWSRTEAFF.